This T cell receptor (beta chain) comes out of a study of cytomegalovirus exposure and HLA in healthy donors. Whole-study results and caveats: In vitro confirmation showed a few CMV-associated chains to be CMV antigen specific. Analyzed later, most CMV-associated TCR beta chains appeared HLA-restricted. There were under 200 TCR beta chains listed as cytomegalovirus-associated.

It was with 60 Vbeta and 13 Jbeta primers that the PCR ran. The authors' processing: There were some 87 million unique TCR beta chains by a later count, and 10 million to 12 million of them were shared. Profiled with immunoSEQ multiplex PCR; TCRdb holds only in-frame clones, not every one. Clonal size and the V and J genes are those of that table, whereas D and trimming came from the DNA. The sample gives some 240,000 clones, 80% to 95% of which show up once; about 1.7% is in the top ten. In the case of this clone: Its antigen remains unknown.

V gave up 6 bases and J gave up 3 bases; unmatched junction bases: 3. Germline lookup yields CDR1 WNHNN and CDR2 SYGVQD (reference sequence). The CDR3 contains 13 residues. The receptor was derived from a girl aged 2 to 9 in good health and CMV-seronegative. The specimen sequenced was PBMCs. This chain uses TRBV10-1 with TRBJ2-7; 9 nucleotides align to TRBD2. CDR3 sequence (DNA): TGCGCCAGCAGCGTAGCGGGAGACTACGAGCAGTACTTC. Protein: CASSVAGDYEQYF.